This TCR beta chain was obtained from a study of blood T cell repertoires in COVID-19. Overall study context: T cells, B-cell-depleted T cells, or PBMCs provided the cDNA or gDNA that served as material.

Per the authors' pipeline: By means of reference gene primer amplification, nucleated cell counts were estimated. The table came from immunoSEQ multiplex PCR; TCRdb's copy has only in-frame clones and leaves some out. V and J calls and clone size are as listed in that table; D and trimming were resolved from the DNA. Of roughly 280,000 clones listed, 88% are singletons. CDR1 is WNHNN, CDR2 SYGVQD, per germline (reference sequence). With V trimmed by 3 bases and J by 6 bases, 12 bases remained unmatched. CDR3 length: 17 amino acids. The clonotype comes from a woman in her twenties or thirties with COVID-19, enrolled during active disease. Specimen: peripheral blood. The chain combines TRBV10-1 with TRBJ2-1; 9 bases are a match to TRBD2. CDR3 sequence (DNA): TGCGCCAGCAGTGACCACGGACTAGCGACAAGGGGCAATGAGCAGTTCTTC. Amino acid sequence: CASSDHGLATRGNEQFF.